What follows are 14 T cell receptor beta chains derived from one specimen sequenced in a study of CD8+CD57+ T cells in acquired aplastic anemia. CDR3 and TCR beta VDJ profiling relied on genomic DNA as the template. Each CDR3 protein gets one entry after TCRdb re-called the reads with MiXCR. The sample has around 200,000 distinct CDR3 sequences; less than 60% are singletons. Patients who underwent sequencing had shown CD8+CD57+ cell expansion by flow cytometry. The specimen was sorted CD4+, CD8+, or CD8+CD57+ T cells (not recorded which) from PBMCs. The receptors were gathered from a human donor with aplastic anemia.

The V call is TRBV5-1, the J call TRBJ1-1, with 7 positions matching TRBD1. V was clipped by 0 bases and J by 2 bases; unmatched bases: 4. The germline V gene has CDR1 SGHRS and CDR2 YFSETQ. The CDR3 contains 15 residues. For the CDR3, the DNA is TGCGCCAGCAGCTTGGGACAGGGATATAACACTGAAGCTTTCTTT. The encoded protein is CASSLGQGYNTEAFF.

V gene TRBV6-5 combines with J gene TRBJ2-5, with TRBD2 as a possible D gene (6 bases). Germline V gives CDR1 MNHEY, CDR2 SVGAGI. The CDR3 extends over 14 amino acids. V lost 2 bases and J 4 bases, leaving 11 bases between the germline ends. In nucleotides, the CDR3 is TGTGCCAGCAGTTACCCGGGGGTAGGAGAGACCCAGTACTTC. Its protein is CASSYPGVGETQYF.

The chain employs TRBV20-1 and TRBJ2-5; D ambiguous. CDR1 is DFQATT, CDR2 SNEGSKA, per germline (reference sequence). The V gene lost 6 bases and the J gene lost 0 bases, with 8 bases spanning the gap. The CDR3 length is 12 residues. Written as DNA, the CDR3 is TGCAGTGCAATTCCGGACCAAGAGACCCAGTACTTC. Residues: CSAIPDQETQYF.

Ten or more counts support this clonotype. The chain couples TRBV7-6 to TRBJ2-1, with TRBD2 matching 8 bases. Trimming cost V 1 base and J 12 bases; bases outside gene matches: 8. Germline lookup yields CDR1 SGHVS and CDR2 FNYEAQ. This CDR3 has 14 amino acids. CDR3 residues: CASSLGTSFSGQFF. CDR3 nucleotides: TGTGCCAGCAGCTTAGGGACTAGCTTTTCCGGGCAGTTCTTC.

This clonotype has more than one count but fewer than ten. The V call is TRBV25-1, the J call TRBJ1-1, with D unclear. There are 15 residues in the CDR3. Trimming took 6 bases from V and 0 from J, leaving 14 bases between them. Germline CDR1 and CDR2: MGHDK and SYGVNS. CDR3 sequence reads: CASRQIGRMNTEAFF. The DNA for the CDR3 is TGTGCCAGCAGACAAATAGGGCGGATGAACACTGAAGCTTTCTTT. Full variable domain (outside the CDR3, taken from reference TRBV25-1 and TRBJ1-1): EADIYQTPRYLVIGTGKKITLECSQTMGHDKMYWYQQDPGMELHLIHYSYGVNSTEKGDLSSESTVSRIRTEHFPLTLESARPSHTSQYLCASRQIGRMNTEAFFGQGTRLTVV.

Ten or more counts support this clonotype. V and J are TRBV10-3 and TRBJ1-5; 7 bases map to TRBD1. Germline V gene data show CDR1 as ENHRY and CDR2 as SYGVKD. J gave up 7 bases and V 4 bases, and 4 bases lay outside the gene matches. The CDR3 length is 13 residues. The CDR3 here is CAISGQGGQPQHF. CDR3 coding DNA: TGTGCCATCAGTGGACAGGGAGGGCAGCCCCAGCATTTT.

The rearrangement uses TRBV24-1 and TRBJ2-1, with TRBD2 matching 11 bases. CDR1 is KGHDR, CDR2 SFDVKD, per germline. V was clipped by 9 bases and J by 8 bases; unmatched bases: 5. The CDR3 is 13 residues long. The CDR3: CATGLAGVDEQFF. The CDR3 nucleotides read TGTGCCACCGGACTAGCGGGTGTAGATGAGCAGTTCTTC.

The chain couples TRBV19 to TRBJ2-2, with 9 bases fitting TRBD2. Germline V gene sequence: CDR1 LNHDA, CDR2 SQIVND (reference sequence). The CDR3 sequence is 15 residues long. V dropped 7 bases and J dropped 6; count of bases not matched to a gene: 9. CDR3 coding DNA: TGTGCCAGTACGGCGGGAGGGCCGGTTGCCGGGGAGCTGTTTTTT. Translated, it gives CASTAGGPVAGELFF. Full variable domain (missing parts from reference TRBV19 and TRBJ2-2): DGGITQSPKYLFRKEGQNVTLSCEQNLNHDAMYWYRQDPGQGLRLIYYSQIVNDFQKGDIAEGYSVSREKKESFPLTVTSAQKNPTAFYLCASTAGGPVAGELFFGEGSRLTVL.

J is TRBJ1-2 and V is TRBV19; 10 bases are a match to TRBD1. The CDR3 length is 18 residues. Germline assignment: CDR1 LNHDA and CDR2 SQIVND (reference sequence). The junction had 14 bases not matched to a gene; V was cut back by 6 bases and J by 1 base. CDR3 bases: TGTGCCAGTAGAAAAACCGGGACAGGGGCAACTAGTAACTATGGCTACACCTTC. This sequence encodes CASRKTGTGATSNYGYTF.

The chain has TRBV3-1 and TRBJ1-2; 9 bases fit TRBD1. The CDR3 runs to 16 residues. The V gene's germline CDR1 is LGHDT and CDR2 YNNKEL (reference sequence). J lost 2 bases, V lost 3 bases, and 7 bases had no gene match. The CDR3 nucleotides are TGTGCCAGCAGCCAGACAGGGGGATGGGGGAACTATGGCTACACCTTC. This gives the protein CASSQTGGWGNYGYTF. Full variable domain (remainder filled in from reference TRBV3-1 and TRBJ1-2): DTAVSQTPKYLVTQMGNDKSIKCEQNLGHDTMYWYKQDSKKFLKIMFSYNNKELIINETVPNRFSPKSPDKAHLNLHINSLELGDSAVYFCASSQTGGWGNYGYTFGSGTRLTVV.

This clonotype was counted once. The germline gene is not matched at one end of the junction; a read error may be the cause. This chain uses TRBV24-1 with TRBJ2-3; D call uncertain. Per germline, CDR1 KGHDR and CDR2 SFDVKD. CDR3 length equals 15 residues. In DNA form, the CDR3 reads TGTGCCACCAGCTACTCGGGTGTGGGTTCAGATGCGCAGTATTTT. Protein: CATSYSGVGSDAQYF.

This clonotype was observed a few times. This chain joins TRBV15 and TRBJ1-3; D is unclear. Trimming left V 2 bases short and J 0 bases short, with 2 bases between. Germline V lookup: CDR1 LNHNV, CDR2 YYDKDF (reference sequence). The length of the CDR3 is 13 residues. CDR3 sequence (DNA): TGTGCCACCAGCAGAAGCTCTGGAAACACCATATATTTT. It codes for CATSRSSGNTIYF.

Turning to this clonotype: The CDR3 does not close with the conserved phenylalanine or tryptophan, likely indicating a read error. This chain connects TRBV20-1 to TRBJ1-1; a weak D match, TRBD1 (5 bases). The CDR3 runs to 15 residues. Germline assignment: CDR1 DFQATT and CDR2 SNEGSKA (reference sequence). CDR3 sequence reads: CSATPPGVMNTEAFL. The CDR3 coding sequence is TGCAGTGCCACGCCCCCGGGGGTCATGAACACCGAAGCTTTCCTT.

This clonotype has a count of ten or more. The V call is TRBV2, the J call TRBJ2-5; the D gene could be TRBD1 or TRBD2 (5 bases each). Between the trimmed V and J ends, which lost 7 bases and 5 bases, there was a span of 23 bases. CDR3 length: 16 amino acids. In germline, CDR1 is SNHLY, CDR2 FYNNEI. The CDR3 DNA is TGTGCCAGCATCCCCATTACGGGACCACCCAGGGAGACCCAGTACTTC. Translation: CASIPITGPPRETQYF.